This T cell receptor beta chain came from a study of T cells in localized non-small cell lung cancer. Findings of the study overall: The study linked higher blood T cell density to longer overall survival. Appearing in adjacent lung were a median roughly 59 of the top 100 tumor clones.

V lost 8 bases and J lost 3; bases outside the gene matches: 4. Germline-derived CDR1 and CDR2 are LGHNT and FRNRAP. CDR3 length: 13 amino acids. Regarding this clone: As yet, its antigen is unknown.

This table comes from immunoSEQ multiplex PCR, and its TCRdb copy is limited to in-frame clones, with some not included. The sample has tens of thousands of clones, around nine tenths seen once. This receptor was identified in a woman aged 35 to 69 with stage I lung adenocarcinoma. Sequenced material: peripheral blood, taken before any cancer treatment. The chain employs TRBV12-5 and TRBJ2-1, with 7 positions matching TRBD1. The CDR3 coding sequence is TGTGCTAGTCAAGGGACAGACTACAATGAGCAGTTCTTC. It encodes CASQGTDYNEQFF.